This entry is about one T cell receptor beta chain. What it binds is not known. The sample comes from a study of glioma-infiltrating T cells. Study-level points and caveats: CDR3 overlap between tissue and blood was very small. Tissue-blood divergence was below expectation in non-neoplastic patients, above in gliomas.

TCR alpha and beta CDR3 regions were amplified from RNA using iRepertoire nested multiplex PCR. Input was roughly 100-450 ng of tissue mRNA or PBMC total RNA. TCRdb reprocessed the multiplex PCR reads via MiXCR and lists one record per CDR3 protein. The repertoire consists of about 140,000 distinct CDR3 sequences, with about two fifths occurring once and the leading ten covering 15% to 25%. In germline, CDR1 is SNHLY, CDR2 FYNNEI. The CDR3 extends over 14 amino acids. V lost 3 bases and J lost 4, with 11 bases in between. Material: glioma tissue, nonneoplastic brain tissue, or PBMCs (not recorded which). The genes are TRBV2 and TRBJ2-3; no firm D call. The clonotype originates from a human donor with low-grade glioma or glioblastoma, undergoing nonglioma brain surgery, or in good health (not recorded which). The CDR3 is CASSEGLGADTQYF. CDR3 coding DNA: TGTGCCAGCAGTGAGGGCCTTGGGGCAGATACGCAGTATTTT.